This T cell receptor (beta chain) was retrieved from a study of blood T cell repertoires in COVID-19. Sequencing used immunoSEQ multiplex PCR; TCRdb keeps in-frame clones, though not all of them. Seen here are roughly 250,000 clones, 88% observed once, and the top ten hold around 3.1%. This clone was seen only a few times. This CDR3 contains 15 residues. Losses at the gene ends were 6 bases for V and 1 base for J; bases not matched to a gene: 6. Germline CDR1 reads SNHLY; CDR2 reads FYNNEI. Material for sequencing was PBMCs or T cells enriched from blood (not recorded which). The chain joins TRBV2 to TRBJ1-2; 9 positions agree with TRBD1. This TCR came from a middle-aged woman who had been exposed to COVID-19. CDR3 in amino acids: CASSLQGARNYGYTF. In nucleotides, the CDR3 is TGTGCCAGCAGCCTACAGGGGGCACGTAACTATGGCTACACCTTC.